This T cell receptor (beta chain) was recovered during a study of brain T cells in children with intractable seizures. Notes on this clone: As yet, its antigen is unknown.

Trimming removed 4 bases from V and 4 bases from J; junction bases left unmatched: 6. Germline loops: CDR1 SGHNT, CDR2 YYREEE (reference sequence). This CDR3 comprises 15 residues. Overall study findings and caveats: Pre-surgery blood may have been undersampled, hiding some clones. HCMV serostatus was not known, and viral specificity came from CDR3 similarity only.

Measured with immunoSEQ multiplex PCR; TCRdb has only the in-frame clones, and not every one. The data hold 50,000 to 80,000 clones, with 90% to 97% observed a single time. The sequenced cases were selected for having the highest brain T cell transcript signatures. At least one anti-epileptic drug was given before surgery. V gene TRBV5-4 combines with J gene TRBJ2-2, with 8 bases that match TRBD2. This clonotype was sampled from a boy in the first two years of life with focal cortical dysplasia and intractable seizures. Sequences were derived from peripheral blood, sampled at surgery. CDR3: CASSPRGTSTGELFF. As DNA, the CDR3 is TGTGCCAGCAGCCCGCGGGGGACTAGCACCGGGGAGCTGTTTTTT.